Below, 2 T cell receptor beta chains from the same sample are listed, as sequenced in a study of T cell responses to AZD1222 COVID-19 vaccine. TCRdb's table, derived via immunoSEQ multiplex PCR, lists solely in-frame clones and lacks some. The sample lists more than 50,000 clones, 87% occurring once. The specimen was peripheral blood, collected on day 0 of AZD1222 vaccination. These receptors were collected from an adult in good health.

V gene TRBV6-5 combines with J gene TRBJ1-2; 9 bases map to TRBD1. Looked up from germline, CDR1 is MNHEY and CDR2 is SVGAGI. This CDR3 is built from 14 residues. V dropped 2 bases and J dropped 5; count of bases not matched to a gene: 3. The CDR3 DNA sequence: TGTGCCAGCAGTTACGGGACAGGGACTTATGGCTACACCTTC. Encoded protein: CASSYGTGTYGYTF.

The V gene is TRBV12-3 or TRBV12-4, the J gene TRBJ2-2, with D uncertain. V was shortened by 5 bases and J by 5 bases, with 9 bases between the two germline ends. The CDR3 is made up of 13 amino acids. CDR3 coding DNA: TGTGCCAGCAGTCGGACGGAAACCGGGGAGCTGTTTTTT. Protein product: CASSRTETGELFF.